The clone carrying this TCR beta chain was detected only a few times. As yet, its antigen is unknown. The CDR3 has 13 residues. V lost 10 bases and J lost 2; bases outside the gene matches: 7. Germline V gene lookup returns CDR1 MNHNY and CDR2 SVGAGI (reference sequence). The source of the sample is a study of T-cell reconstitution after alpha-beta-depleted transplantation in children. Overall study results and limits: Expanded graft clones, several hundred of them, were reportedly the source of alpha-beta T cells about two months after transplant. Several patients had high TCRbeta diversity at day 60; it came from surviving recipient T cells and thymic progenitors. Newly produced T cells mostly provided counts and TCRbeta diversity after one year, as hyperexpanded clones declined.

Library preparation (for TCRbeta) was performed with unique molecular identifiers. TCRdb fed the PCR reads into MiXCR, producing one record per CDR3 protein. This table holds 250,000 or so distinct CDR3 sequences, more than 20% found once. This sequence joins TRBV6-6 and TRBJ2-7; 8 bases map to TRBD1. The sequencing here drew on PBMCs, mostly from graft donor cells, taken 360 days after TCRalphabeta/CD19-depleted stem cell transplant. The receptor comes from a female patient aged 2-15 years who had a stem cell transplant for congenital amegakaryocytic thrombocytopenia, so the T cells may come from the graft donor. The CDR3 here is CATKEQGAYEQYF. Written as DNA, the CDR3 is TGTGCCACCAAAGAACAGGGGGCCTACGAGCAGTACTTC.